This entry concerns a single T cell receptor (beta chain). It has no known antigen specificity. Within one base of it there is no much larger clone, and no base qualities were kept. This specimen belongs to a study of blood T cell repertoires in COVID-19 (dated by TCRdb to between 2020 and 2021). About the investigation overall: The collaborator samples originated in the United States, Italy and Spain and spanned the acute and convalescent phases of COVID-19. The material from the prospective study consisted of cDNA or gDNA derived from T cells, B-cell-depleted T cells, or PBMCs. The dataset comprised deeply sampled blood TCRbeta repertoires from subjects exposed to, actively infected with, or recovered from COVID-19. HLA class I and class II types, where available, came from metadata supplied by the sample provider rather than from assay-based typing. The samples were drawn from the first 160 participants of the ongoing ImmuneRACE study and from 950 to 1,500 subjects provided by 6 global collaborators. The repertoires were released in a freely available public database intended as a resource for research on the immune response to SARS-CoV-2. Sample metadata almost always included a de-identified subject ID, COVID-19 status, age in years and sex. What the work shows at the level of the full study, not this receptor alone: The amount of clinical and demographic metadata varied by source and participant and was provided uncurated.

TCRbeta CDR3 regions were amplified from genomic DNA by means of the immunoSEQ Assay, a bias-controlled multiplex PCR. The published analysis was carried out like this. The number of nucleated cells in each sample was estimated from the amplification of reference gene primers within the assay. To quantify the absolute abundance of each unique TCRbeta CDR3 rearrangement, sequence reads were collapsed and filtered. For each sample, productive Simpson clonality was calculated by taking the square root of Simpson's diversity index across productive rearrangements. The table comes from immuneACCESS by way of TCRdb, which keeps in-frame sequences with V and J called. Part of the clones is missing from these tables; in studies checked, under half for an unresolved V gene and the rest for unknown reasons. That table supplies the V and J calls and clone size; D and trimming were determined from the DNA. This sample has around 310,000 clones in its table, and roughly 86% of those were observed once. Roughly 10% of the sample lies in the top ten.

Participants in the prospective study were aged roughly 18 to 90 years, lived in 24 United States geographic areas, and enrolled through a virtual design. To assign participants to cohorts, the prospective study relied on clinical history that participants themselves reported in a screening survey and a study questionnaire. ImmuneRACE Cohort 3 recovered participants were defined by two consecutive negative NP/OP PCR tests, healthcare professional clearance, or symptom resolution. In the prospective study, mobile phlebotomists collected whole blood, serum and a nasopharyngeal or oropharyngeal swab from each participant. Additional blood draws and questionnaires over an approximately 2-month period could optionally be provided by prospective study participants. Prospective study blood samples were shipped either frozen or at room temperature before DNA extraction. A distance of 10 bases separates the germline ends of V and J, which lose 0 bases and 3 bases respectively. CDR1 and CDR2 (SGDLS, YYNGEE) derive from the germline V gene. CDR3 length: 15 amino acids, cysteine to phenylalanine. Only CDR3 DNA is held: 45 bases, read in frame from base 1.

The receptor was derived from a woman between 25 and 40 years old who had recovered from COVID-19. This chain is built from TRBV9 and TRBJ2-1; D gene: possibly TRBD2, on 5 matching bases. Specimen: PBMCs or T cells enriched from blood (not recorded which). The base sequence is TGTGCCAGCAGCGTAGCGTCGGGATTCTACAATGAGCAGTTCTTC. It translates to CASSVASGFYNEQFF.